This TCR beta chain was recovered during a study of blood T cell repertoires in COVID-19. The assay was immunoSEQ multiplex PCR, and TCRdb's table has in-frame clones only and misses some. Here the sample spans tens of thousands of clones, about 70% being singletons. Germline V gene data show CDR1 as ENHRY and CDR2 as SYGVKD. V gave up 7 bases and J gave up 0 bases; unmatched junction bases: 2. The CDR3 contains 13 residues. The V call is TRBV10-3, the J call TRBJ1-1; TRBD1 matches at 7 bases. The sequence came from a woman of 80 years or more with active or convalescent COVID-19. Material for sequencing was peripheral blood. The CDR3 DNA sequence: TGTGCCATCACCGGACAGGTGAACACTGAAGCTTTCTTT. Protein sequence: CAITGQVNTEAFF.